The clone carrying this TCR beta chain was counted between two and nine times. The source of the sample is a study of blood T cells in healthy people across ages. Combining a sample-barcoded 5' primer with a J-beta primer mix, a second PCR ran for roughly 7 to 11 cycles. Each cDNA molecule received a tag from a template-switch adaptor that had 12 random nucleotides. Researchers report that each sample yielded at least 3 million CDR3-containing paired-end reads. TCRdb reanalysed the 5' RACE reads using MiXCR and keeps one entry per CDR3 protein. Among roughly 1.5 million distinct CDR3 sequences, under 55% were seen once, and the ten largest hold 4%. Trimming pared 1 base from V and 3 bases from J, leaving 9 bases between. The CDR3 runs 14 residues. The germline V gene encodes CDR1 KGHSH and CDR2 LQKENI. The study drew donors from healthy Caucasian individuals in Russia aged 6 to 90.

This TCR derives from a woman between 18 and 30 years old in good health. The J gene is TRBJ1-2, the V gene TRBV18; D is ambiguous. Sequencing was carried out using blood. The CDR3 sequence is CASSPLAGDYGYTF. The CDR3 region has the DNA TGTGCCAGCTCACCACTGGCAGGCGACTATGGCTACACCTTC.